Following are 32 T cell receptor beta chains from one sample sequenced in a study of blood T cell repertoires in COVID-19. Assay: immunoSEQ multiplex PCR; the TCRdb copy retains only in-frame clones and omits some. In the table there are more than 200,000 clones, under 90% of which are singletons. The sample was PBMCs or T cells enriched from blood (not recorded which). The receptors were sampled from a man between 35 and 55 years old who had recovered from COVID-19.

The V and J genes are TRBV5-6 and TRBJ2-2; 9 nucleotides align to TRBD2. Germline-derived CDR1 and CDR2 are SGHDT and YYEEEE. Losses at the gene ends were 2 bases for V and 4 bases for J; bases not matched to a gene: 6. CDR3 length: 16 amino acids. This CDR3 is CASSFAGGHGTGELFF. Written as DNA, the CDR3 is TGTGCCAGCAGCTTTGCGGGAGGGCACGGCACCGGGGAGCTGTTTTTT.

J is TRBJ2-3 and V is TRBV6-5; 11 positions agree with TRBD1. The CDR3 spans 15 residues. Germline V gene lookup returns CDR1 MNHEY and CDR2 SVGAGI. V lost 7 bases and J lost 4; bases outside the gene matches: 7. This chain's CDR3 is CASNTGQGAPDTQYF. The CDR3 nucleotides read TGTGCCAGCAACACAGGACAGGGGGCCCCAGATACGCAGTATTTT.

This clone was seen only a few times. The rearrangement links TRBV4-2 to TRBJ1-2; 8 nucleotides align to TRBD1. Looked up from germline, CDR1 is LGHNA and CDR2 is YNFKEQ. The CDR3 sequence is 14 residues long. V dropped 4 bases and J dropped 6; count of bases not matched to a gene: 7. The CDR3, as DNA: TGTGCCAGCAGCCTGACAGGGGTCCTGGATGGCTACACCTTC. Its translation is CASSLTGVLDGYTF.

The V and J genes are TRBV5-5 and TRBJ1-1, with D possibly being TRBD1 (6 bases). The V end lost 0 bases, the J end lost 3 bases, and 9 bases lay between the germline ends. Germline values: CDR1 SGHKS, CDR2 YYEKEE (reference sequence). The CDR3 extends over 14 amino acids. The CDR3 loop reads CASSLVGGDTEAFF. DNA of the CDR3: TGTGCCAGCAGCTTGGTAGGGGGGGACACTGAAGCTTTCTTT. Variable domain in full (rest from reference TRBV5-5 and TRBJ1-1): DAGVTQSPTHLIKTRGQQVTLRCSPISGHKSVSWYQQVLGQGPQFIFQYYEKEERGRGNFPDRFSARQFPNYSSELNVNALLLGDSALYLCASSLVGGDTEAFFGQGTRLTVV.

This clone was detected only a few times. The chain links TRBV19 to TRBJ2-7; TRBD1 agrees at 7 bases. CDR3 length: 12 residues. Germline loops: CDR1 LNHDA, CDR2 SQIVND (reference sequence). J lost 7 bases, V lost 4 bases, and 4 bases had no gene match. CDR3 residues: CASSTRGSEQYF. CDR3 in DNA: TGTGCCAGTAGTACCAGGGGGAGTGAGCAGTACTTC.

This chain links TRBV19 with TRBJ1-2; D might be TRBD1 (6 bases). Germline CDR1 and CDR2: LNHDA and SQIVND (reference sequence). The CDR3 has 17 amino acids. The ends were cut back, 6 bases at V and 7 bases at J, with 27 bases in the middle. The CDR3 sequence is CASSAPGGADTSSGYTF. The CDR3 DNA is TGTGCCAGTAGCGCCCCGGGGGGGGCCGATACCTCATCTGGCTACACCTTC.

As DNA, the CDR3 is TGTGCCTGGAGTTCGGGACAGTATGGCTACACCTTC. This gives the protein CAWSSGQYGYTF. The rearrangement uses TRBV30 and TRBJ1-2, with 7 positions matching TRBD1. CDR3 size: 12 residues. The J segment lost 5 bases and the V segment lost 2 bases, leaving 2 bases of the junction unmatched. Germline V lookup: CDR1 GTSNPN, CDR2 SVGIG (reference sequence).

This chain links TRBV9 with TRBJ2-3; 8 nucleotides align to TRBD2. This CDR3 has 15 residues. CDR1 SGDLS and CDR2 YYNGEE come from the germline V gene. Trimming removed 4 bases from V and 2 bases from J; junction bases left unmatched: 6. The CDR3 is CASSRLAQLTDTQYF. CDR3 nucleotide sequence: TGTGCCAGCAGCCGACTAGCGCAACTCACAGATACGCAGTATTTT.

The chain recombines TRBV11-3 with TRBJ2-3; TRBD2 is a possible D gene (7 bases). The CDR3 totals 17 residues. Per the germline V gene, CDR1 is SGHNT and CDR2 is YENEEA. V lost 4 bases to trimming and J lost 1 base, with 18 bases between them. CDR3 sequence: CASSSGSWGGGTDTQYF. As DNA, the CDR3 is TGTGCCAGCAGCTCAGGGTCATGGGGGGGCGGCACAGATACGCAGTATTTT. Variable domain in full (rest from reference TRBV11-3 and TRBJ2-3): EAGVVQSPRYKIIEKKQPVAFWCNPISGHNTLYWYLQNLGQGPELLIRYENEEAVDDSQLPKDRFSAERLKGVDSTLKIQPAELGDSAVYLCASSSGSWGGGTDTQYFGPGTRLTVL.

The rearrangement joins TRBV28 to TRBJ1-1; D is unclear. Looked up from germline, CDR1 is MDHEN and CDR2 is SYDVKM. The CDR3 is made up of 13 amino acids. V gave up 3 bases and J gave up 5 bases, with 10 bases separating them. The CDR3 DNA is TGTGCCAGCAGTTTTGTTGGGGAGACTGAAGCTTTCTTT. This sequence encodes CASSFVGETEAFF.

This clone was seen only once. V usage is TRBV5-1 and J usage is TRBJ2-3; 11 nucleotides agree with TRBD2. Germline V lookup: CDR1 SGHRS, CDR2 YFSETQ. Trimming removed 1 base from V and 3 bases from J; junction bases left unmatched: 7. This CDR3 contains 17 residues. As DNA, the CDR3 is TGCGCCAGCAGCTTGAGCGCTAGCGGGGGGACAACAGATACGCAGTATTTT. Encoded protein: CASSLSASGGTTDTQYF.

This chain connects TRBV7-3 to TRBJ1-1, with 7 bases fitting TRBD1. CDR3 length equals 15 residues. Germline V CDR1 and CDR2: SGHTA, FQGTGA. Trimming removed 1 base from V and 10 bases from J; junction bases left unmatched: 12. CDR3 sequence (DNA): TGTGCCAGCAGCTTAAATAGGACAGGTGCCCATGGAGCTTTCTTT. It codes for CASSLNRTGAHGAFF.

The chain uses TRBV18 and TRBJ2-2; 8 nucleotides line up with TRBD2. The CDR3 extends over 14 amino acids. Germline values: CDR1 KGHSH, CDR2 LQKENI. V lost 3 bases and J lost 4; bases outside the gene matches: 1. CDR3 in amino acids: CASSPRGVTGELFF. Here the CDR3 DNA reads TGTGCCAGCTCACCGCGGGGGGTCACCGGGGAGCTGTTTTTT.

This clone appeared a single time. This rearrangement joins TRBV15 to TRBJ2-3, with D uncertain. The germline V gene has CDR1 LNHNV and CDR2 YYDKDF (reference sequence). The V and J ends lost 10 bases and 1 base respectively, with 15 bases between them. This CDR3 comprises 14 residues. CDR3 DNA: TGTGCCAGTCAAGGCGGCCGCGGCACAGATACGCAGTATTTT. It codes for CASQGGRGTDTQYF. The complete variable domain, with remaining parts taken from reference TRBV15 and TRBJ2-3, reads DAMVIQNPRYQVTQFGKPVTLSCSQTLNHNVMYWYQQKSSQAPKLLFHYYDKDFNNEADTPDNFQSRRPNTSFCFLDIRSPGLGDTAMYLCASQGGRGTDTQYFGPGTRLTVL.

The chain has TRBV19 and TRBJ1-2; 8 nucleotides line up with TRBD1. The ends lost 5 bases at V and 5 bases at J; junction bases unmatched: 7. The CDR3 has 14 residues. Germline-derived CDR1 and CDR2 are LNHDA and SQIVND (reference sequence). The CDR3 DNA follows: TGTGCCAGTAGTCGAAACAGGGGGTTTTATGGCTACACCTTC. This gives the protein CASSRNRGFYGYTF.

V is TRBV9 and J is TRBJ2-7, with TRBD2 as a possible D gene (5 bases). Germline values: CDR1 SGDLS, CDR2 YYNGEE. V was cut by 4 bases and J by 4 bases, with 12 bases left in between. This CDR3 comprises 13 residues. Written as DNA, the CDR3 is TGTGCCAGCAGCCCCCCGGGGAGTTACGAGCAGTACTTC. As protein: CASSPPGSYEQYF.

The chain joins TRBV27 to TRBJ1-5, with 9 nucleotides matching TRBD1. The CDR3 is 16 residues long. J lost 4 bases, V lost 9 bases, and 13 bases had no gene match. CDR1 and CDR2 (germline): MNHEY, SMNVEV (reference sequence). The CDR3 loop is CARGQGKDAGNQPQHF. The CDR3 DNA sequence: TGTGCCAGGGGACAGGGTAAAGACGCCGGGAATCAGCCCCAGCATTTT.

V is TRBV30 and J is TRBJ2-3; 8 bases fit TRBD2. V lost 0 bases to trimming and J lost 2 bases; unmatched junction nucleotides: 4. Germline V gene sequence: CDR1 GTSNPN, CDR2 SVGIG (reference sequence). The CDR3 loop spans 15 amino acids. CDR3 amino acids: CAWSVDGRATDTQYF. CDR3 in DNA: TGTGCCTGGAGTGTTGACGGGAGGGCCACAGATACGCAGTATTTT.

The chain employs TRBV6-2 or TRBV6-3 and TRBJ1-5, with TRBD1 identical over 8 bases. Germline loops: CDR1 MNHEY, CDR2 SVGEGT. After removal of 6 bases from V and 2 bases from J, the junction contained 3 bases not matched to a gene. The CDR3 sequence is 14 residues long. The CDR3 DNA follows: TGTGCCAGCAGCCCGACAGGGGGCAATCAGCCCCAGCATTTT. Its protein is CASSPTGGNQPQHF.

The rearrangement uses TRBV19 and TRBJ2-3; D is perhaps TRBD2 (6 bases). Germline V CDR1 and CDR2: LNHDA, SQIVND (reference sequence). Trimming stripped 0 bases from V and 2 bases from J, with 15 bases between. The CDR3 sequence is 17 residues long. CDR3 sequence (DNA): TGTGCCAGTAGTATAGAATGGAGGGGCAGGGCCACAGATACGCAGTATTTT. It codes for CASSIEWRGRATDTQYF. Together with reference TRBV19 and TRBJ2-3, the CDR3 gives the full variable domain: DGGITQSPKYLFRKEGQNVTLSCEQNLNHDAMYWYRQDPGQGLRLIYYSQIVNDFQKGDIAEGYSVSREKKESFPLTVTSAQKNPTAFYLCASSIEWRGRATDTQYFGPGTRLTVL.

The V call is TRBV7-8, the J call TRBJ2-1; D not resolved. The CDR3 is 15 amino acids. The ends were cut back, 6 bases at V and 0 bases at J, with 12 bases in the middle. From germline, CDR1 is SGHVS and CDR2 FQNEAQ. The CDR3 nucleotides are TGTGCCAGCAGTCAGTCCCCCAGCTCCTACAATGAGCAGTTCTTC. This encodes CASSQSPSSYNEQFF.

The V call is TRBV18, the J call TRBJ2-7, with 9 bases identical to TRBD2. J was trimmed by 4 bases and V by 6 bases; bases with no gene match: 13. Looked up from germline, CDR1 is KGHSH and CDR2 is LQKENI. CDR3 size: 16 residues. This CDR3 reads CASSERPGLAVYEQYF. The DNA for the CDR3 is TGTGCCAGCTCCGAAAGACCGGGACTAGCTGTGTACGAGCAGTACTTC.

This chain connects TRBV27 to TRBJ1-4, with a weak D call TRBD1 (5 bases). CDR3 length: 15 residues. Germline V gene sequence: CDR1 MNHEY, CDR2 SMNVEV (reference sequence). V dropped 6 bases and J dropped 7 bases, with 18 bases sitting between them. The CDR3 DNA is TGTGCCAGCAGCACACTCCAGGGCGGAGCTGAAAAACTGTTTTTT. Its protein is CASSTLQGGAEKLFF.

V gene TRBV25-1 combines with J gene TRBJ1-6; TRBD1 matches at 7 bases. This CDR3 contains 14 residues. With V trimmed by 1 base and J by 11 bases, 5 bases remained unmatched. CDR1 MGHDK and CDR2 SYGVNS come from the germline V gene. CDR3: CASSEFGDSTPLHF. The CDR3 DNA sequence: TGTGCCAGCAGTGAATTTGGGGACAGTACACCCCTCCACTTT.

As concerns this clone: The sample has other DNA sequences that encode this CDR3 too. This rearrangement joins TRBV7-3 to TRBJ2-1; 8 bases agree with TRBD1. Per germline, CDR1 SGHTA and CDR2 FQGTGA. The V and J ends lost 4 bases and 3 bases, in that order; junction bases with no gene match: 2. This CDR3 comprises 14 residues. Here the CDR3 DNA reads TGTGCCAGCAGCTCCGGACAGGGCTACAATGAGCAGTTCTTC. Its protein product is CASSSGQGYNEQFF. The whole variable domain, remainder taken from reference TRBV7-3 and TRBJ2-1, is GAGVSQTPSNKVTEKGKYVELRCDPISGHTALYWYRQSLGQGPEFLIYFQGTGAADDSGLPNDRFFAVRPEGSVSTLKIQRTERGDSAVYLCASSSGQGYNEQFFGPGTRLTVL.

The V call is TRBV18, the J call TRBJ1-2; D might be TRBD1 (5 bases). The germline V and J ends were trimmed by 5 bases and 8 bases, with 21 bases remaining between them. The V gene's germline CDR1 is KGHSH and CDR2 LQKENI. There are 15 residues in the CDR3. The CDR3 sequence is CASSSSDSRLTGYTF. The CDR3 DNA is TGTGCCAGCTCATCAAGTGACAGTCGTTTAACCGGCTACACCTTC.

The V and J genes are TRBV25-1 and TRBJ2-5; 7 nucleotides line up with TRBD1. Germline CDR1 and CDR2: MGHDK and SYGVNS. J gave up 0 bases and V 6 bases, and 4 bases lay outside the gene matches. This CDR3 region has 14 residues. The CDR3 DNA sequence: TGTGCCAGCAGCGGGACAGCGTACCAAGAGACCCAGTACTTC. Protein: CASSGTAYQETQYF.

The chain has TRBV24-1 and TRBJ2-2; unclear D gene. Germline V lookup: CDR1 KGHDR, CDR2 SFDVKD. This CDR3 contains 14 residues. V was trimmed by 0 bases and J by 9 bases, leaving 10 bases between them. CDR3 residues: CATSDLSGGRELFF. Here the CDR3 DNA reads TGTGCCACCAGTGATTTGAGTGGCGGCAGGGAGCTGTTTTTT.

This chain links TRBV7-8 with TRBJ2-1, with 9 bases lining up with TRBD2. The trim removed 1 base at V and 9 bases at J, leaving 10 bases unmatched. This CDR3 has 16 residues. Looked up from germline, CDR1 is SGHVS and CDR2 is FQNEAQ. The CDR3 DNA is TGTGCCAGCAGCTTAGTAGAGGGCGGGAGGGGCCCTGAGCAGTTCTTC. Its protein is CASSLVEGGRGPEQFF.

The chain couples TRBV5-1 to TRBJ2-5, with D possibly being TRBD2 (7 bases). Germline-derived CDR1 and CDR2 are SGHRS and YFSETQ. This CDR3 has 14 residues. V lost 5 bases to trimming and J lost 3 bases, with 14 bases between them. The CDR3 is CASSRGGGEETQYF. For the CDR3, the DNA is TGCGCCAGCAGTAGGGGGGGCGGCGAAGAGACCCAGTACTTC. The complete variable domain, with remaining parts taken from reference TRBV5-1 and TRBJ2-5, reads KAGVTQTPRYLIKTRGQQVTLSCSPISGHRSVSWYQQTPGQGLQFLFEYFSETQRNKGNFPGRFSGRQFSNSRSEMNVSTLELGDSALYLCASSRGGGEETQYFGPGTRLLVL.

CDR3 amino acids: CASSYRAADTGELFF. CDR3 coding DNA: TGTGCCAGCAGCTACAGGGCCGCGGACACCGGGGAGCTGTTTTTT. The rearrangement uses TRBV7-8 and TRBJ2-2, with a weak D call TRBD1 (6 bases). The V and J ends lost 4 bases and 3 bases respectively, with 12 bases between them. The CDR3 has 15 amino acids. The germline V gene encodes CDR1 SGHVS and CDR2 FQNEAQ.

This clone was counted a single time. The chain carries TRBV11-2 and TRBJ2-3; TRBD1 aligns across 8 bases. CDR3 size: 16 residues. With V trimmed by 1 base and J by 5 bases, 8 bases remained unmatched. Germline-derived CDR1 and CDR2 are SGHAT and FQNNGV. In DNA, the CDR3 is TGTGCCAGCAGCTTAGCTCCAGGGGGCTCTGGAGATACGCAGTATTTT. Its protein product is CASSLAPGGSGDTQYF.